This entry features one T cell receptor beta chain sequence. Its target antigen remains unknown. Base quality data are lacking; no much larger clone is found one base away. This specimen belongs to a study of CD8 T cells in Susac syndrome (dated by TCRdb to 2018 to 2020). Study-wide context: Among the Susac syndrome patients who were sequenced, clinically active disease was present in six and clinical remission was observed in 8 or 9. The study used repertoire sequencing to test whether antigen drove CD8+ T cell activation and differentiation in Susac syndrome. At blood withdrawal, Susac syndrome patients were therapy-naive, treated with corticosteroids (with IVIg additionally given to some), or treated with IVIg alone. Beyond this particular receptor, the publication reports: The TCR sequencing and HLA analysis was acknowledged to have included a relatively small number of individuals. In patients with Susac syndrome, the CD4+ T cell repertoire showed no detectable clonal expansion.

Peripheral blood CD8+ and CD4+ T cells from healthy donors, Susac syndrome patients and multiple sclerosis patients were profiled using high-throughput TCR beta sequencing. Recently defined diagnostic criteria for definite or probable disease were met by the Susac syndrome patients. Bulk CD8+ and CD4+ T cells were purified magnetically by negative isolation, whereas CD8+ TEMRA cells were enriched by FACS. Blood was drawn into EDTA tubes, processed within 24 hours, and PBMCs were isolated by density gradient centrifugation. PBMCs destined for TCR sequencing were cryopreserved in liquid nitrogen and later thawed in a 37 °C water bath. A purity of at least 90% was achieved for sorted or isolated CD4+, CD8+ and CD8+ TEMRA cells. RNA was extracted using the RNeasy kit, and about 0.45 to 1 microgram was reverse transcribed with random hexamers. The immunoSEQ multiplex PCR assay, which covers 54 Vbeta and 13 Jbeta segments, was used to amplify TCR beta CDR3 regions. PCR amplification bias was corrected using a synthetic template baseline for primer optimization and computational correction. Per the authors' processing: Only productive sequences were kept, with reads annotated to V, D and J genes according to IMGT and analyzed in immunoSEQ Analyzer. Clonality was calculated as one minus the Shannon entropy normalized by log2 of the number of productive unique sequences. For each patient and control, public and private clones were evaluated within the 100 most prevalent clones. A clone was defined as Susac-specific if it was absent from the healthy and MS cohorts, from roughly 1,000 published viral clones and from other ImmuneACCESS disease sequences. TCRdb's own reprocessing of the public reads used fastp at Q25 and MiXCR and kept productive beta chains. Every CDR3 protein is listed once, alongside the most common genes and DNA of its rows. The V and J calls and clone size are TCRdb's, not the authors'. This sample gives around 200,000 distinct CDR3 sequences in total; around 94% of them show up just once. The ten largest account for approximately 0.099% of the sample.

The source is a human donor with Susac syndrome. The sample was CD4+ T cells from PBMCs.

This receptor carries the CDR3 CACRTGGAGTDTQYF. The DNA reads as follows: TGTGCCTGCCGGACGGGGGGCGCCGGCACAGATACGCAGTATTTT. The V and J segments used are TRBV30 and TRBJ2-3; a tentative D call is TRBD2 (7 bases match). V is reduced by 6 bases and J by 1 base, leaving a spacing of 17 bases between them. For CDR1 and CDR2, the germline V gene (reference sequence) lists GTSNPN and SVGIG. The CDR3 starts with the cysteine, ends with the phenylalanine, and has 15 residues. The DNA shown is the 45-base CDR3, in frame from base 1.